This paragraph covers one T cell receptor beta chain sequence. The data stem from a study of cytomegalovirus exposure and HLA in healthy donors. Trimming took off 5 bases at V and 0 bases at J, with 2 bases between the two ends. CDR3 length equals 11 residues. Germline-derived CDR1 and CDR2 are SEHNR and FQNEAQ (reference sequence). Though nominally healthy at sampling, donors likely had unrecorded immune exposures. Primers: 60 Vbeta forward and 13 Jbeta reverse. TCRdb's table, derived via immunoSEQ multiplex PCR, lists solely in-frame clones and lacks some. The table has fewer than 130,000 clones, 50% to 65% seen once; the top ten hold 3.5% to 4%.

This receptor was obtained from a man aged 30-40 years in good health and CMV-seropositive. V gene TRBV7-9 combines with J gene TRBJ2-7; D ambiguous. Sequences were obtained from PBMCs. The CDR3 region is CASSHSYEQYF. CDR3 in DNA: TGTGCCAGCAGCCACTCCTACGAGCAGTACTTC.